The 25 T cell receptor beta chains reported below all come from one sample, sequenced in a study of T-cell reconstitution after alpha-beta-depleted transplantation in children. Preparation of the TCRbeta library involved a method that used unique molecular identifiers. MiXCR, run by TCRdb on the PCR reads, gives a single entry per CDR3 protein. The sample comprises some 290,000 distinct CDR3 sequences, roughly 21% of which are singletons, and around 9.9% rests with the top ten. The sequences come from PBMCs, mostly from graft donor cells, collected 180 days after TCRalphabeta/CD19-depleted stem cell transplant. These receptor sequences come from a male patient younger than 18 who had a stem cell transplant for acute lymphoblastic leukemia, so the T cells may come from the graft donor.

This clonotype was detected only a few times. The genes are TRBV12-5 and TRBJ2-1; possibly TRBD1 or TRBD2 for D (5 bases each). This CDR3 has 11 amino acids. Germline lookup yields CDR1 LGHNT and CDR2 FRNRAP. Trimming took 4 bases from V and 10 from J, leaving 8 bases between them. The CDR3 here is CASGWGWEQFF. The CDR3 DNA sequence: TGTGCTAGTGGTTGGGGGTGGGAGCAGTTCTTC.

This chain uses TRBV3-1 with TRBJ2-6; 7 bases map to TRBD1. The V gene's germline CDR1 is LGHDT and CDR2 YNNKEL (reference sequence). V was clipped by 8 bases and J by 1 base; unmatched bases: 14. The CDR3 length is 18 residues. Here the CDR3 DNA reads TGTGCCAGCTCTGTGAGGGGGACAGTACTTTCTGGGGCCAACGTCCTGACTTTC. This sequence encodes CASSVRGTVLSGANVLTF.

This clonotype came up a few times. The V call is TRBV4-2, the J call TRBJ2-7; D is tentatively TRBD1 or TRBD2 (5 bases each). CDR1 is LGHNA, CDR2 YNFKEQ, per germline. CDR3 length: 17 residues. V was trimmed by 0 bases and J by 3 bases, leaving 18 bases between them. CDR3 DNA: TGTGCCAGCAGCCAAGACCTGGGACCCCCCCTAATCTACGAGCAGTACTTC. Its protein product is CASSQDLGPPLIYEQYF.

The chain employs TRBV6-1 and TRBJ2-7; D is undetermined. Per germline, CDR1 MNHNS and CDR2 SASEGT. V gave up 5 bases and J gave up 3 bases, with 14 bases separating them. This CDR3 is 14 amino acids long. The CDR3 DNA sequence: TGTGCCAGCAGTCCCCTTTTGCGCCGCTACGAGCAGTACTTC. Residues: CASSPLLRRYEQYF.

This clonotype was seen at least ten times. V usage is TRBV7-3 and J usage is TRBJ2-1; 13 bases agree with TRBD2. The CDR3 has 18 amino acids. V gave up 0 bases and J gave up 8 bases; unmatched junction bases: 10. CDR1 and CDR2 (germline): SGHTA, FQGTGA. The CDR3: CASSLTAGLAGTDHEQFF. The CDR3 DNA is TGTGCCAGCAGCTTAACCGCGGGACTAGCGGGAACGGATCATGAGCAGTTCTTC.

J is TRBJ2-3 and V is TRBV15; 8 nucleotides agree with TRBD2. V gave up 3 bases and J gave up 3 bases; unmatched junction bases: 8. There are 16 residues in the CDR3. The V gene's germline CDR1 is LNHNV and CDR2 YYDKDF (reference sequence). CDR3 sequence (DNA): TGTGCCACCAGCAGCCGGGAGGTAGCGGGGACAGATACGCAGTATTTT. Translating it yields CATSSREVAGTDTQYF.

This clonotype has only one observation. The junction does not match germline at one end; this may be a read error. The chain is built from TRBV10-3 and TRBJ2-7, with 10 bases lining up with TRBD2. The V gene's germline CDR1 is ENHRY and CDR2 SYGVKD. CDR3 length equals 13 residues. This chain's CDR3 is CVISKREGYEQYF. CDR3 coding DNA: TGTGTCATCTCAAAGCGGGAGGGCTACGAGCAGTACTTC.

This clonotype was picked up a small number of times. V and J are TRBV12-3 or TRBV12-4 and TRBJ2-4; either TRBD1 or TRBD2 may fit D (5 bases each). Between the trimmed V and J ends, which lost 6 bases and 2 bases, there was a span of 26 bases. The CDR3 has 19 amino acids. CDR3 in DNA: TGTGCCAGCAGCTCGGGACCTCCAGCGTTAACTATTCCCAAAAACATTCAGTACTTC. It encodes CASSSGPPALTIPKNIQYF.

The chain is built from TRBV2 and TRBJ2-3, with D uncertain. Germline values: CDR1 SNHLY, CDR2 FYNNEI. The ends were cut back, 0 bases at V and 3 bases at J, with 7 bases in the middle. The CDR3 consists of 14 residues. CDR3 amino acids: CASSEALRTDTQYF. The CDR3 bases are TGTGCCAGCAGTGAAGCGCTTAGGACAGATACGCAGTATTTT.

This chain connects TRBV12-5 to TRBJ2-7; 7 bases align to TRBD2. The germline gives CDR1 LGHNT, CDR2 FRNRAP. With 11 bases clipped from V and 6 bases from J, the junction kept 10 bases outside the gene matches. CDR3 length: 12 residues. The CDR3 region has the DNA TGTGCTGGATGTCGGTCGGGGGGCGAGCAGTACTTC. Translation: CAGCRSGGEQYF.

This clonotype came up a few times. CDR3 nucleotide sequence: TGCGCCAGCAGCTTGTTGGACCTTCGCTCTGGGGCCAACGTCCTGACTTTC. Its translation is CASSLLDLRSGANVLTF. The gene calls are TRBV5-1 and TRBJ2-6; D remains ambiguous. The length of the CDR3 is 17 residues. V lost 1 base and J 0 bases, leaving 11 bases between the germline ends. The germline CDR1 and CDR2 sequences are SGHRS and YFSETQ.

This clonotype was counted between two and nine times. The chain uses TRBV2 and TRBJ2-2; 10 nucleotides agree with TRBD2. Trimming cost V 8 bases and J 1 base; bases outside gene matches: 7. The CDR3 is made up of 16 amino acids. Germline CDR1 is SNHLY and CDR2 is FYNNEI. In DNA form, the CDR3 reads TGTGCCAGCGTCTCAGCGGGAGGGTGGAACACCGGGGAGCTGTTTTTT. Protein product: CASVSAGGWNTGELFF.

J is TRBJ2-3 and V is TRBV7-3; D may match TRBD1 or TRBD2 (5 bases each). This CDR3 spans 15 amino acids. The germline V gene has CDR1 SGHTA and CDR2 FQGTGA. With 4 bases removed from V and 4 bases from J, the gap between germline ends came to 15 bases. As DNA, the CDR3 is TGTGCCAGCAGCTCTCGGGGCCTCCGTTCAGATACGCAGTATTTT. The encoded protein is CASSSRGLRSDTQYF.

This chain connects TRBV2 to TRBJ1-6; the match to TRBD1 covers 8 bases. The V segment lost 9 bases and the J segment 7 bases; nucleotides outside the gene matches: 5. The germline gives CDR1 SNHLY, CDR2 FYNNEI. This CDR3 contains 13 residues. CDR3 bases: TGTGCCAGAGGACAGGGTACGAATTCACCCCTCCACTTT. Protein product: CARGQGTNSPLHF.

J is TRBJ2-2 and V is TRBV5-1; TRBD1 aligns across 7 bases. V shed 2 bases and J 7 bases; nucleotides not matched to a gene: 8. Germline V gene data show CDR1 as SGHRS and CDR2 as YFSETQ. The CDR3 covers 15 residues. The CDR3 protein is CASSFRDRYFGELFF. The CDR3 nucleotides are TGCGCCAGCAGCTTCCGGGACAGATACTTCGGGGAGCTGTTTTTT.

This clonotype has only a few counts. The rearrangement links TRBV7-3 to TRBJ2-5; D possibly corresponds to TRBD1 (5 bases). This CDR3 is built from 15 residues. V was pared by 4 bases and J by 4 bases, with 16 bases between. Germline CDR1 SGHTA, CDR2 FQGTGA. The chain's CDR3 is CASSSQGAIGETQYF. CDR3 in DNA: TGTGCCAGCAGCTCCCAAGGGGCCATTGGAGAGACCCAGTACTTC.

This clonotype has only a few counts. CDR3 residues: CASSSPPGSTEAFF. CDR3 DNA: TGCGCCAGCAGCTCCCCCCCAGGAAGTACTGAAGCTTTCTTT. V usage is TRBV5-1 and J usage is TRBJ1-1; D uncertain. The CDR3 consists of 14 residues. Germline CDR1 and CDR2: SGHRS and YFSETQ. Trimming pared 3 bases from V and 5 bases from J, leaving 14 bases between.

In its sample, this clonotype was seen once. The genes are TRBV7-9 and TRBJ2-1; 10 bases fit TRBD2. The J segment lost 10 bases and the V segment lost 4 bases, leaving 13 bases of the junction unmatched. The germline CDR1 and CDR2 sequences are SEHNR and FQNEAQ (reference sequence). The CDR3 covers 16 residues. CDR3: CASSSRSGRATREQFF. As DNA, the CDR3 is TGTGCCAGCAGCTCTCGGAGCGGGAGGGCTACACGCGAGCAGTTCTTC. The whole variable domain, remainder taken from reference TRBV7-9 and TRBJ2-1, is DTGVSQNPRHKITKRGQNVTFRCDPISEHNRLYWYRQTLGQGPEFLTYFQNEAQLEKSRLLSDRFSAERPKGSFSTLEIQRTEQGDSAMYLCASSSRSGRATREQFFGPGTRLTVL.

Concerning this clonotype: A read error may produce the germline difference seen at one junction end. The genes are TRBV7-9 and TRBJ2-1; the match to TRBD1 covers 8 bases. Germline CDR1 and CDR2: SEHNR and FQNEAQ (reference sequence). There are 13 residues in the CDR3. CDR3 DNA: TGTGCCAGCAGCTCCTCGACAGGGGAAAGCGAGCTCTTC. It yields the protein CASSSSTGESELF.

This clonotype came up a few times. The chain is built from TRBV12-3 or TRBV12-4 and TRBJ2-1; 7 positions match TRBD1. Trimming cost V 7 bases and J 8 bases; bases outside gene matches: 5. This CDR3 is 12 amino acids long. As DNA, the CDR3 is TGTGCCAGCACTCAGGGGGAGCATGAGCAGTTCTTC. Translating it yields CASTQGEHEQFF.

The chain couples TRBV29-1 to TRBJ2-7; 7 nucleotides match TRBD2. Germline CDR1 SQVTM, CDR2 ANQGSEA. Unmatched junction bases numbered 12, after V lost 7 bases and J lost 3 bases. The CDR3 contains 14 residues. CDR3 DNA sequence: TGCAGCGCCTCGGGACTATCCGGGTACTACGAGCAGTACTTC. Its translation is CSASGLSGYYEQYF.

This chain joins TRBV20-1 and TRBJ1-2; D perhaps matches TRBD1 (5 bases). Trimming shortened V by 3 bases and J by 3 bases, and 17 bases separated the two germline ends. The CDR3 extends over 15 amino acids. The germline V gene encodes CDR1 DFQATT and CDR2 SNEGSKA (reference sequence). CDR3 nucleotide sequence: TGCAGTGCTAGTTTAATGGAGGGGCAAGACTATGGCTACACCTTC. Protein sequence: CSASLMEGQDYGYTF.

This clonotype was detected only a few times. The chain couples TRBV27 to TRBJ2-7; D not resolved. CDR3 length equals 15 residues. The germline V and J ends were trimmed by 6 bases and 0 bases, with 15 bases remaining between them. Germline V gene sequence: CDR1 MNHEY, CDR2 SMNVEV (reference sequence). The CDR3 DNA reads TGTGCCAGCAGCCTGACCGGACGGAGCTCCTACGAGCAGTACTTC. It yields the protein CASSLTGRSSYEQYF.

V usage is TRBV11-3 and J usage is TRBJ2-1, with 9 bases matching TRBD2. The CDR3 runs 16 residues. Looked up from germline, CDR1 is SGHNT and CDR2 is YENEEA. V was pared by 0 bases and J by 5 bases, with 5 bases of the junction left unmatched. CDR3: CASSLDPSGTHNEQFF. The CDR3 DNA is TGTGCCAGCAGCTTAGATCCTAGCGGGACCCACAATGAGCAGTTCTTC.

This clonotype was recorded a few times. The rearrangement uses TRBV14 and TRBJ2-7; D gene uncertain. V was cut by 1 base and J by 3 bases, with 13 bases left in between. CDR1 is SGHDN, CDR2 FVKESK, per germline. The CDR3 loop spans 15 amino acids. The CDR3 coding sequence is TGTGCCAGCAGCCAAGTGGGCTCGCTAAACTACGAGCAGTACTTC. Protein sequence: CASSQVGSLNYEQYF.